The source of this T cell receptor (beta chain) is a study of OX40 agonist ivuxolimab in advanced cancers. Study information: The dose-escalation group included hepatocellular carcinoma, melanoma, renal cell carcinoma and head and neck cancer.

Of note for this clone: What it binds is unknown.

Study-wide results and limits: Clones of CD4+ and CD8+ blood T cells grew by week 6 at doses of 0.1 to 3.0 mg/kg. More expanded clones were found, on average, in CD8+ than in CD4+ T cells.

Germline CDR1 SGHNT, CDR2 YYREEE (reference sequence). The V segment lost 4 bases and the J segment 6 bases; nucleotides outside the gene matches: 7. CDR3 size: 15 residues. The table came from immunoSEQ multiplex PCR; TCRdb's copy has only in-frame clones and leaves some out. The data hold some 68,000 clones, with 88% observed a single time. The receptor was derived from an adult with an advanced solid tumor such as melanoma, head and neck, liver or kidney cancer. This sequence joins TRBV5-4 and TRBJ1-5; 10 bases are shared with TRBD1. The sample in question was CD4+ or CD8+ T cells sorted from blood, obtained in a trial of the OX40 agonist ivuxolimab. This chain's CDR3 is CASSLDRGLSQPQHF. The DNA of the CDR3 is TGTGCCAGCAGCCTTGACAGGGGGCTCAGTCAGCCCCAGCATTTT.